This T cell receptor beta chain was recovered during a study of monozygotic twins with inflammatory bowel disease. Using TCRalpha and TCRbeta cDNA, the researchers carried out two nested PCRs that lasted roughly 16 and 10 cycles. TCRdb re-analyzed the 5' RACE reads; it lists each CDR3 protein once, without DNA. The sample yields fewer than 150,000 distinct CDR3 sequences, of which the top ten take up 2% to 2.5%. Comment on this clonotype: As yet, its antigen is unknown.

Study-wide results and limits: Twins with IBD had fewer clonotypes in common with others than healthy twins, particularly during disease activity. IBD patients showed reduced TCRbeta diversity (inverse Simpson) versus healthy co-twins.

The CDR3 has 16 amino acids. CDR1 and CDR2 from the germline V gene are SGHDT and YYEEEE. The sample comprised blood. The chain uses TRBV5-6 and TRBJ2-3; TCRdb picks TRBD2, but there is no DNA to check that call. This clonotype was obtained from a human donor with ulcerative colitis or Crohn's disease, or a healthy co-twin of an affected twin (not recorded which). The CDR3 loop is CASSLASGGAADTQYF.